The TCR beta chain described here comes from a study of T cell responses to AZD1222 COVID-19 vaccine. The germline V gene has CDR1 KGHSH and CDR2 LQKENI. This CDR3 comprises 16 residues. Germline trimming cut 0 bases from V and 3 bases from J; bases unmatched to any gene: 8. Profiling relied on immunoSEQ multiplex PCR, and the TCRdb table lists in-frame clones only, not all of them. Here the sample spans approximately 110,000 clones, around 89% being singletons. The source is an adult in good health. This sample comprised peripheral blood, obtained on day 0 of AZD1222 vaccination. The chain links TRBV18 to TRBJ2-7; 7 bases match TRBD1. In nucleotides, the CDR3 is TGTGCCAGCTCACCACCGTCGCAGGGGGTGAACTACGAGCAGTACTTC. Encoded protein: CASSPPSQGVNYEQYF.